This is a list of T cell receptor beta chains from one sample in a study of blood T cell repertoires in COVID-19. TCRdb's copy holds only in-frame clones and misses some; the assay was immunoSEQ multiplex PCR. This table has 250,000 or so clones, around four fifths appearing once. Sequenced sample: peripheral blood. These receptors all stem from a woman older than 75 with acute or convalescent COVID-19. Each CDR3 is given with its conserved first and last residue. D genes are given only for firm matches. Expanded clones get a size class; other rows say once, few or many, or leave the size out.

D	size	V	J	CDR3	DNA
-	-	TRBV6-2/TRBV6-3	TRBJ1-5	CASSHQQGQPQHF	TGTGCCAGCAGTCACCAACAGGGCCAGCCCCAGCATTTT
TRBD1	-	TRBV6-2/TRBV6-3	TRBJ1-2	CASSYTHQDRGSYGYTF	TGTGCCAGCAGTTACACCCACCAAGACAGGGGAAGCTATGGCTACACCTTC
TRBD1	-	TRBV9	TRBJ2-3	CASNRGQAPDTQYF	TGTGCCAGCAATAGGGGACAGGCCCCGGATACGCAGTATTTT
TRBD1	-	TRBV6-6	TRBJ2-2	CASGVGQGRGIGELFF	TGTGCCTCGGGGGTAGGACAGGGAAGAGGAATCGGGGAGCTGTTTTTT
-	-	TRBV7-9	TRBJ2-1	CASSTTGTASYNEQFF	TGTGCCAGCAGCACGACCGGGACTGCCAGCTACAATGAGCAGTTCTTC
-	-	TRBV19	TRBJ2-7	CASSIGTTPYEQYF	TGTGCCAGTAGTATAGGGACAACACCCTACGAGCAGTACTTC
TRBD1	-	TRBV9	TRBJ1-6	CASSAQGRSPLHF	TGTGCCAGCAGCGCACAGGGGCGGTCACCCCTCCACTTT
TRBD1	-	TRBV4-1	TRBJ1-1	CASSPGTGGRNTEAFF	TGCGCCAGCAGCCCGGGGACAGGGGGAAGGAACACTGAAGCTTTCTTT
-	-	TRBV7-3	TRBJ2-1	CASSLTSRDGYNEQFF	TGTGCCAGCAGCTTAACCTCGCGGGACGGCTACAATGAGCAGTTCTTC
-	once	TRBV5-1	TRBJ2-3	CASSLRPATDTQYF	TGCGCCAGCAGCTTGCGTCCAGCGACAGATACGCAGTATTTT
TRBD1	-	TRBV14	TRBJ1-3	CASSHRQGGGNTIYF	TGTGCCAGCAGCCATCGACAGGGGGGCGGAAACACCATATATTTT
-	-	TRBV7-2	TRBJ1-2	CASSPRRGEGYTF	TGTGCCAGCAGCCCGCGCAGGGGAGAAGGCTACACCTTC
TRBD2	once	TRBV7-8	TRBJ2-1	CASSRNGVSGMWNEQFF	TGTGCCAGCAGCCGAAACGGTGTTAGCGGGATGTGGAATGAGCAGTTCTTC
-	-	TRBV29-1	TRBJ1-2	CSVEDRDSGYTF	TGCAGCGTTGAAGACAGGGATTCTGGCTACACCTTC
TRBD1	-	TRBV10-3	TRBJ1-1	CAISKTGGNTEAFF	TGTGCCATCAGCAAGACAGGGGGAAACACTGAAGCTTTCTTT
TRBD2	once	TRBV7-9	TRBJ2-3	CASSRTSEGSDTQYF	TGTGCCAGCAGCCGGACTAGCGAAGGTTCAGATACGCAGTATTTT
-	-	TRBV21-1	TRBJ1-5	CASSKGNGVGQPQHF	TGTGCCAGCAGCAAAGGGAACGGGGTAGGTCAGCCCCAGCATTTT
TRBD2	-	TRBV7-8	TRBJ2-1	CASSLLVTSGNEQFF	TGTGCCAGCAGCTTGTTAGTGACTAGCGGTAATGAGCAGTTCTTC
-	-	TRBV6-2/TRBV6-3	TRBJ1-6	CASSKAGSYNSPLHF	TGTGCCAGCAGTAAAGCGGGATCCTATAATTCACCCCTCCACTTT
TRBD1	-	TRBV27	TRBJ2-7	CASSWGQGGYEQYF	TGTGCCAGCAGTTGGGGACAGGGGGGCTACGAGCAGTACTTC
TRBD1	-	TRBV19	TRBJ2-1	CASSKTGASPYNEQFF	TGTGCCAGTAGTAAAACAGGGGCGAGTCCCTACAATGAGCAGTTCTTC
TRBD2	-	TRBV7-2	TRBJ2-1	CASSKTSVNEQFF	TGTGCCAGCAGCAAGACTAGCGTCAATGAGCAGTTCTTC
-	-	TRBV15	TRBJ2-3	CATSRDQLAKDTQYF	TGTGCCACCAGCAGAGATCAGCTAGCAAAAGATACGCAGTATTTT
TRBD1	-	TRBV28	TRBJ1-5	CASRKGDRALQPQHF	TGTGCCAGCAGGAAAGGTGACAGGGCCCTGCAGCCCCAGCATTTT
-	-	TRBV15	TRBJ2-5	CATSRGAGQETQYF	TGTGCCACCAGCAGAGGGGCAGGGCAAGAGACCCAGTACTTC
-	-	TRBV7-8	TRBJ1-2	CASSRDSNYGYTF	TGTGCCAGCAGCCGAGACAGTAACTATGGCTACACCTTC
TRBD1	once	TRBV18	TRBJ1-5	CASSQGQGTGQPQHF	TGTGCCAGCTCACAAGGACAGGGGACGGGTCAGCCCCAGCATTTT
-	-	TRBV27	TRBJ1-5	CASSFRYSNQPQHF	TGTGCCAGCAGTTTTCGGTATAGCAATCAGCCCCAGCATTTT
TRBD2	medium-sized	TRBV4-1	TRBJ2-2	CASSQDWGRVTGELFF	TGCGCCAGCAGCCAAGATTGGGGGAGGGTCACCGGGGAGCTGTTTTTT
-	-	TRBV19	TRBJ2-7	CASSNRWDTAYEQYF	TGTGCCAGTAGTAATAGATGGGACACCGCCTACGAGCAGTACTTC
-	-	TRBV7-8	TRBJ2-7	CASSFEGIEQYF	TGTGCCAGCAGCTTTGAGGGTATCGAGCAGTACTTC
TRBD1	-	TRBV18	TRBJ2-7	CASSPRQGGYEQYF	TGTGCCAGCTCACCCAGACAGGGGGGATACGAGCAGTACTTC
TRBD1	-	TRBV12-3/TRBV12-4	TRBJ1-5	CASRTGAQPQHF	TGTGCCAGCAGAACAGGGGCTCAGCCCCAGCATTTT
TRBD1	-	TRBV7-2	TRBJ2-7	CASSLLGQGLTYEQYF	TGTGCCAGCAGCTTATTGGGACAGGGCTTGACCTACGAGCAGTACTTC
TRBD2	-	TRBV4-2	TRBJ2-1	CASSQSGLAGGHEQFF	TGTGCCAGCAGCCAATCTGGACTAGCGGGGGGGCATGAGCAGTTCTTC
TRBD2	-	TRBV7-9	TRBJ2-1	CASSPGALAGDSNEQFF	TGTGCCAGCAGCCCAGGGGCGCTAGCGGGAGATAGCAATGAGCAGTTCTTC
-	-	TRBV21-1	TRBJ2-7	CASIPKLGRDEQYF	TGTGCCAGCATCCCGAAACTAGGACGGGACGAGCAGTACTTC
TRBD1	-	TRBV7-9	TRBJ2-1	CASSLRGRDRGAAEQFF	TGTGCCAGCAGCTTAAGAGGACGGGACAGGGGAGCGGCTGAGCAGTTCTTC
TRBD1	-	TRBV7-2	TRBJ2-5	CASSFRSTGKETQYF	TGTGCCAGCAGCTTCCGGTCGACAGGGAAAGAGACCCAGTACTTC
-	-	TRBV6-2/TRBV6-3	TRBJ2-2	CASSGGQPSLAGPGELFF	TGTGCCAGCAGCGGCGGACAGCCGTCGCTAGCCGGCCCCGGGGAGCTGTTTTTT
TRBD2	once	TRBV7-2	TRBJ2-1	CASSLGGTTRMGEQFF	TGTGCCAGCAGCTTAGGCGGGACTACAAGGATGGGTGAGCAGTTCTTC
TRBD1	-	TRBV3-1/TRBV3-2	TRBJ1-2	CASSRQGTYGYTF	TGTGCCAGCAGCCGACAGGGAACCTATGGCTACACCTTC
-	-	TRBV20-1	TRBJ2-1	CNASSGAYNEQFF	TGCAATGCTAGTTCGGGGGCCTACAATGAGCAGTTCTTC